This T cell receptor (beta chain) was identified during a study of cytomegalovirus exposure and HLA in healthy donors. Study background: Genotyping showed around 81% of 398 donors falling in the Caucasian-associated ancestry cluster. Study-wide results and limits: In a later analysis, the majority of CMV-associated beta chains seemingly showed HLA restriction. 16,951 TCR beta sequences were associated with HLA alleles at 0.05 false discovery rate in a later analysis. The HLA-A and HLA-B alleles of most subjects were reportedly predicted accurately from TCR beta sequences.

Vbeta (60) and Jbeta (13) primers were used in the PCR. Sequencing used immunoSEQ multiplex PCR; TCRdb keeps in-frame clones, though not all of them. The repertoire has some 170,000 clones, approximately 78% of them found once; the top ten carry 2% to 3%. With 0 bases clipped from V and 6 bases from J, the junction kept 4 bases outside the gene matches. CDR1 and CDR2 (germline): MNHEY, SVGAGI. This CDR3 region has 14 residues. This clone was seen a few times. Its specificity is not known. The V call is TRBV6-5, the J call TRBJ1-2; TRBD1 matches at 7 bases. Sample: PBMCs. The clonotype originates from a human donor in good health. The CDR3 DNA follows: TGTGCCAGCAGTTACTCGAGCAGGGGGAATGGCTACACCTTC. It specifies CASSYSSRGNGYTF.